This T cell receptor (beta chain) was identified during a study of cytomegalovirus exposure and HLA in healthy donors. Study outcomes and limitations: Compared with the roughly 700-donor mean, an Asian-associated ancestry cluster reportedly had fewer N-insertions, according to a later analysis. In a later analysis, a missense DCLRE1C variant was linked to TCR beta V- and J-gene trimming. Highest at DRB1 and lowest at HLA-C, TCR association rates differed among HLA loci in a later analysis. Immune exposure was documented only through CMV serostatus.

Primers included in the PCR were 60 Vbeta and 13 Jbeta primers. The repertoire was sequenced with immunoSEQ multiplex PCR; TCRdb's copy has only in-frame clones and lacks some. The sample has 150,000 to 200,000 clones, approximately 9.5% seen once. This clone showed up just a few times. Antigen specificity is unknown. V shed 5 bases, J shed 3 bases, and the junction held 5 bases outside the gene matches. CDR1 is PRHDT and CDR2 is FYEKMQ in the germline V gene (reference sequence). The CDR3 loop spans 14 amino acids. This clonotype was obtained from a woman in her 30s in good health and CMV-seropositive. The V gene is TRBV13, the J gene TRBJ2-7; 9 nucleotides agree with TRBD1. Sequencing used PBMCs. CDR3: CASSLQDRGYEQYF. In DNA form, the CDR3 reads TGTGCCAGCAGCCTCCAGGACAGGGGCTACGAGCAGTACTTC.